The source of this T cell receptor (beta chain) is a study of blood T cell repertoires in COVID-19. At the level of the study: Collection of acute and convalescent COVID-19 samples took place in the United States, Italy and Spain.

Original handling: Counts of nucleated cells, estimated from reference gene primer amplification, were obtained. Profiled with immunoSEQ multiplex PCR; TCRdb holds only in-frame clones, not every one. V and J calls plus clone size are reproduced from that table; the DNA served to infer D and trimming. Counted here are around 210,000 clones, 65% to 90% occurring once; the ten biggest clones make up about 5.1%. The sequenced sample consisted of peripheral blood. The source is a man aged 50 or older with COVID-19, enrolled during active disease.

Here the CDR3 reads CASSLGQGGSGELFF. The DNA for the CDR3 is TGTGCCAGCAGCTTAGGACAGGGGGGGTCCGGGGAGCTGTTTTTT. The chain is built from TRBV11-3 and TRBJ2-2, with 9 bases lining up with TRBD1. The CDR3 consists of 15 residues. Germline loops: CDR1 SGHNT, CDR2 YENEEA. With 1 base clipped from V and 6 bases from J, the junction kept 3 bases outside the gene matches.